A single count supports the clone carrying this T cell receptor beta chain. The data belong to a study of blood T cell repertoires in COVID-19. This CDR3 is 12 amino acids long. CDR1 is KGHSH and CDR2 is LQKENI in the germline V gene. V lost 2 bases and J lost 10, with 11 bases in between. The data were produced by immunoSEQ multiplex PCR, yet TCRdb's version contains in-frame clones alone and is incomplete. The sample lists under 300,000 clones, about 85% occurring once. The sequencing sample was made of PBMCs or T cells enriched from blood (not recorded which). The sequence came from a woman between 50 and 59 years old who had recovered from COVID-19. The V call is TRBV18, the J call TRBJ1-1; D might be TRBD1 (6 bases). The CDR3 DNA follows: TGTGCCAGCTCACCAGGGGGCTGGGGAGCTTTCTTT. Protein sequence: CASSPGGWGAFF.